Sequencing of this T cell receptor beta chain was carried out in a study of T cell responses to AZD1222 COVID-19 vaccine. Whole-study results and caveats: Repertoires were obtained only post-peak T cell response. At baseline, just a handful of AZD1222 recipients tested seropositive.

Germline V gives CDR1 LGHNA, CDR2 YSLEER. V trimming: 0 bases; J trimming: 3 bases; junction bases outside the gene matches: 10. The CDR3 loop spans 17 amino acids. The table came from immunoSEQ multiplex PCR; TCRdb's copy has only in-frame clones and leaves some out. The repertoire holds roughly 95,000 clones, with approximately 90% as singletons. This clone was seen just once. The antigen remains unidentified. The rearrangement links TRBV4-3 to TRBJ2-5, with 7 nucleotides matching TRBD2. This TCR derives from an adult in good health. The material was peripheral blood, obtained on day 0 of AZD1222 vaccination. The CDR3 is CASSQENGFAGEETQYF. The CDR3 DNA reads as TGCGCCAGCAGCCAAGAGAATGGATTTGCGGGAGAAGAGACCCAGTACTTC.